This TCR beta chain was captured in a study of beta chain features in type 1 diabetes. Study-level findings and limits: Type 1 diabetes patients had fewer VDJ junction insertions and more deletions.

Over 95% purity was reached by all sorted populations. In its sample, this clone was seen a few times. The antigen is not known. Germline V gene lookup returns CDR1 SGHRS and CDR2 YFSETQ. With V trimmed by 3 bases and J by 5 bases, 8 bases remained unmatched. The CDR3 runs to 15 residues. Of the isolated RNA, all was reverse transcribed, and so the sequenced material was expressed TCRB transcripts. TCRdb's table, derived via immunoSEQ multiplex PCR, lists solely in-frame clones and lacks some. The data contain under 300,000 clones, 7% to 9% of them seen just once; the ten biggest clones take up approximately 0.99%.

This chain links TRBV5-1 with TRBJ2-1, with 7 bases fitting TRBD2. This receptor was taken from a woman under 30 in good health. Sequenced input: central memory CD4+ T cells from blood. Here the CDR3 DNA reads TGCGCCAGCAGCTCCTGGGGGGGATTGGACAATGAGCAGTTCTTC. Encoded protein: CASSSWGGLDNEQFF.